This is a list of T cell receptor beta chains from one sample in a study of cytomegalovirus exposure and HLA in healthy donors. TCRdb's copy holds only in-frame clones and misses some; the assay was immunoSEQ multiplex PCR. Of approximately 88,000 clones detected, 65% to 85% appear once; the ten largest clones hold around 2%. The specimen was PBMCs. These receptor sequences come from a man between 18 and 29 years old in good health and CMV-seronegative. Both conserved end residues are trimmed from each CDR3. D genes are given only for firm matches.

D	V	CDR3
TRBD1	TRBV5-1	ASSSSTGGAGYT
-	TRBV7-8	ASSFSVNTEAF
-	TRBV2	ASNPLGVSQETQY
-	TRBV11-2	ASSLGQNYGGNTIY
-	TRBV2	ASTYGPGNYGYT
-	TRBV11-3	ASSSRYGAGEQY
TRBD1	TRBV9	ASSVEDRENTEAF
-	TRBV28	ASTLGNREETQY
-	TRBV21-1	ASGARDREAEGGYT
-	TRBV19	ASSMEQLYSNQPQH
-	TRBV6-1	ASSETLTGYSYEQY
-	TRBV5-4	ASSSAGDSPLH
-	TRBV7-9	ASSLGNTPQPQH
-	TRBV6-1	ASSRPGEVDYGYT
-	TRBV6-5	ASWDTGNLETQY
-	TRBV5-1	ASRVRAGPHYEQY
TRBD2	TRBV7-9	ASSLAGGINVLT
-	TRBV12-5	ASGSIHPGQQLGTDTQY
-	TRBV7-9	ASSLVQGTDTQY
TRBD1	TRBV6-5	ASSVEGTGGNEQY
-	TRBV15	ATSLLTDRKGQH
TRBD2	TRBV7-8	ASSLGTSGTYNEQF
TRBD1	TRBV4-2	ASSQVVQGQGLPEQY
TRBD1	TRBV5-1	ASSSQTGGNEKLF
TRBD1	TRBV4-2	ASSQVDGTGYNEQF
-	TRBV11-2	ASSQTRDSEQY
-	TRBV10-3	AISEHAGQSYNSPLH
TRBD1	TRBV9	ASSVDGRGYWTGAETQY
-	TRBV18	ASSPPPGGASTEAF
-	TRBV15	ATSSPPGGLTDTQY
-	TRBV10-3	AISESAGLPLSYEQY
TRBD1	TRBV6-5	ASRAGGSYGYT
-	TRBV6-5	ASRPQQASDTQY
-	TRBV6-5	ASRPREGRNQPQH
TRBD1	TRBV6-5	ASRFTRDRDYGYT
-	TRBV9	ASSVGGSSTDTQY
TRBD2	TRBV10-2	ATLAGLAYEQY